This T cell receptor beta chain comes out of a study of blood T cell repertoires in COVID-19 (dated by TCRdb to the early 2020s). For the study in its entirety: Samples from collaborators originated in the United States, Italy and Spain and spanned both the acute and convalescent phases of COVID-19. Where available, HLA class I and class II types were taken from metadata supplied by the sample provider and were not determined by assay-based typing. The samples were drawn from two sources: the first 160 participants of the ongoing ImmuneRACE study, and about 1,300 subjects contributed by 6 global collaborators. The prospective study material was composed of cDNA or gDNA derived from T cells, B-cell-depleted T cells, or PBMCs. The dataset comprised deeply sampled blood TCRbeta repertoires from subjects exposed to, actively infected with, or recovered from COVID-19. A freely available public database, intended as a resource for researchers studying the immune response to SARS-CoV-2, is where the repertoires were released. Nearly every sample came with metadata listing a de-identified subject ID, COVID-19 status, age in years and sex.

In the case of this clone: What this receptor recognizes is not known. The record has no base qualities; no much larger clone is one base away.

Measured from the cysteine to the phenylalanine, the CDR3 is 16 residues long. CDR3 DNA only is kept here, 48 bases in frame from base 1. Reading the germline V gene gives CDR1 LGHNA and CDR2 YNFKEQ. V loses 2 bases at its end and J loses 0 bases; junction bases beyond the gene matches: 5. Each collaborating institution followed its own protocols to collect whole blood in K2EDTA tubes. For TCRbeta analysis, collaborators shipped samples as frozen whole blood, isolated PBMCs, or DNA extracted from either of those sample types. TCRbeta CDR3 regions were amplified from genomic DNA by means of the immunoSEQ Assay, a bias-controlled multiplex PCR. The paper's processing steps were these. The number of nucleated cells in each sample was estimated by amplification of reference gene primers within the assay. Sequence reads were collapsed and filtered to measure the absolute abundance of every unique TCRbeta CDR3 rearrangement. For each sample, productive Simpson clonality was calculated as the square root of Simpson's diversity index over productive rearrangements. In its TCRdb copy, this immuneACCESS table keeps in-frame sequences only and misses some clones. Where compared with another copy, unresolved V genes explain less than half of these, and the others have no known cause. V and J calls and clone size are copied from that table; D and trimming were computed from the DNA. Here the sample has about 290,000 clones; around 81% occur a single time. In total, the top ten clones hold around 4.5% of the sample.

Study-level results and caveats: How much clinical and demographic metadata was included differed by source and by participant, and the metadata was provided uncurated.

The rearranged chain carries TRBV4-2 and TRBJ2-7, and 9 junctional nucleotides match TRBD2. The TCR comes from a woman aged 45-60 years with active or convalescent COVID-19. Sequences were obtained from peripheral blood. The CDR3 region: CASSQKTSGFSYEQYF. The DNA sequence is given as TGTGCCAGCAGCCAAAAAACTAGCGGGTTCTCCTACGAGCAGTACTTC.